What follows are 10 T cell receptor beta chains derived from one specimen sequenced in a study of blood T cell repertoires in COVID-19. Assay used: immunoSEQ multiplex PCR; TCRdb lists only in-frame clones, some missing. The table lists about 210,000 clones, 75% to 85% of them singletons. The sequenced sample was peripheral blood. These receptors were taken from a man between 45 and 60 years old with COVID-19, enrolled during active disease.

The chain links TRBV3-1 (or the pseudogene TRBV3-2) to TRBJ1-3; D gene unclear. This CDR3 is built from 16 residues. Germline V gene sequence: CDR1 LGHDT, CDR2 YNNKEL (reference sequence). Deletions cut 1 base from V and 5 bases from J, with 15 bases between. CDR3 nucleotide sequence: TGTGCCAGCAGCCAAGTCTTACTGGGGAGGCGAAACACCATATATTTT. Protein: CASSQVLLGRRNTIYF.

V gene TRBV30 combines with J gene TRBJ2-7; 7 nucleotides line up with TRBD1. The germline gives CDR1 GTSNPN, CDR2 SVGIG (reference sequence). V gave up 4 bases and J gave up 3 bases; unmatched junction bases: 6. The CDR3 is made up of 13 amino acids. The CDR3, as DNA: TGTGCCTGGATTACGACAGGGAGCTACGAGCAGTACTTC. Amino acids: CAWITTGSYEQYF.

The gene calls are TRBV27 and TRBJ2-7; D may be TRBD1 (6 bases). CDR1 MNHEY and CDR2 SMNVEV come from the germline V gene (reference sequence). Trimming shortened V by 3 bases and J by 6 bases, and 18 bases separated the two germline ends. This CDR3 spans 15 amino acids. CDR3 DNA: TGTGCCAGCAGTTTCCTGGGGGCCCGGACGGGCGAGCAGTACTTC. It specifies CASSFLGARTGEQYF.

The gene calls are TRBV19 and TRBJ1-2, with D perhaps TRBD1 (6 bases). The CDR3 consists of 14 residues. Trimming shortened V by 7 bases and J by 4 bases, and 16 bases separated the two germline ends. Germline CDR1 and CDR2: LNHDA and SQIVND (reference sequence). For the CDR3, the DNA is TGTGCCAGTACCTCAGGGGTTGGTGGCTATGGCTACACCTTC. Encoded protein: CASTSGVGGYGYTF.

This clone was seen ten or more times. This chain connects TRBV7-9 to TRBJ1-5, with TRBD1 matching 10 bases. The CDR3 is made up of 16 amino acids. Germline values: CDR1 SEHNR, CDR2 FQNEAQ (reference sequence). V shed 2 bases, J shed 6 bases, and the junction held 7 bases outside the gene matches. CDR3: CASSLQDRGLVQPQHF. In DNA form, the CDR3 reads TGTGCCAGCAGCTTACAAGACAGGGGGCTAGTTCAGCCCCAGCATTTT. Together with reference TRBV7-9 and TRBJ1-5, the CDR3 gives the full variable domain: DTGVSQNPRHKITKRGQNVTFRCDPISEHNRLYWYRQTLGQGPEFLTYFQNEAQLEKSRLLSDRFSAERPKGSFSTLEIQRTEQGDSAMYLCASSLQDRGLVQPQHFGDGTRLSIL.

The V gene is TRBV6-5, the J gene TRBJ1-4; a weak D match, TRBD1 (6 bases). Germline V gene data show CDR1 as MNHEY and CDR2 as SVGAGI. The CDR3 has 12 residues. The V and J ends lost 6 bases and 8 bases respectively, with 10 bases between them. Written as DNA, the CDR3 is TGTGCCAGCAGACAGGGTGGGGAAAAACTGTTTTTT. This gives the protein CASRQGGEKLFF.

This clone has just a few counts. This rearrangement joins TRBV7-2 to TRBJ2-7, with D hard to call. The CDR3 is 14 residues long. Trimming removed 1 base at V and 7 bases at J, with 14 bases between. The V gene's germline CDR1 is SGHTA and CDR2 FQGNSA. Here the CDR3 reads CASSLDGYTREQYF. The CDR3, as DNA: TGTGCCAGCAGCTTAGACGGATACACGAGGGAGCAGTACTTC.

The chain uses TRBV6-4 and TRBJ2-7, with D perhaps matching TRBD1 (6 bases). V dropped 2 bases and J dropped 3 bases, with 14 bases sitting between them. The germline gives CDR1 MRHNA, CDR2 SNTAGT. The CDR3 loop spans 15 amino acids. The CDR3 is CASSDPGVGFYEQYF. CDR3 coding DNA: TGTGCCAGCAGTGACCCAGGGGTGGGCTTCTACGAGCAGTACTTC.

The chain couples TRBV11-2 to TRBJ2-2; tentatively, D is TRBD2 (5 bases). The germline gives CDR1 SGHAT, CDR2 FQNNGV. The CDR3 consists of 15 residues. V lost 0 bases and J 5 bases, leaving 10 bases between the germline ends. The CDR3: CASSLDRGRTGELFF. The CDR3 DNA reads as TGTGCCAGCAGCTTAGATAGAGGGCGAACCGGGGAGCTGTTTTTT. Filled out from reference TRBV11-2 and TRBJ2-2, the complete variable domain reads EAGVAQSPRYKIIEKRQSVAFWCNPISGHATLYWYQQILGQGPKLLIQFQNNGVVDDSQLPKDRFSAERLKGVDSTLKIQPAKLEDSAVYLCASSLDRGRTGELFFGEGSRLTVL.

The chain links TRBV5-1 to TRBJ2-2; 11 bases map to TRBD2. This CDR3 comprises 20 residues. CDR1 SGHRS and CDR2 YFSETQ come from the germline V gene. V lost 1 base, J lost 5 bases, and 16 bases stayed unmatched. The CDR3 DNA reads as TGCGCCAGCAGCTTGATGGTAGCGGGGGGGCCGGCTCTGTGGACCGGGGAGCTGTTTTTT. Encoded protein: CASSLMVAGGPALWTGELFF.